Presented here are 28 T cell receptor beta chains from one specimen sequenced in a study of response to subunit inactivated influenza vaccine (dated by TCRdb to between 2017 and 2018). The library was built by means of RT-PCR. Instrument on record: Illumina HiSeq 2500. TCRdb reanalyzed the raw reads on its own, using fastp at Q25 for trimming and MiXCR for clone calling, and kept in-frame beta chains. Each CDR3 protein gets just one entry, which takes the most common genes and DNA from the rows behind it. The sample includes about 500,000 distinct CDR3 sequences, with about 15% observed a single time. The top ten constitute approximately 3% of the sample. Material: CD4+ T cells sorted from PBMCs, obtained about 23 months after vaccination. All receptors come from a man aged 50 to 75 who received an inactivated influenza vaccine. Donor details come from another sample of the same person, matched by shared clones.

This clonotype appeared a few times. The rearrangement uses TRBV5-1 and TRBJ1-3, with 9 bases identical to TRBD1. CDR1 is SGHRS, CDR2 YFSETQ, per germline. The ends lost 1 base at V and 4 bases at J; junction bases unmatched: 6. This CDR3 is 16 amino acids long. CDR3 bases: TGCGCCAGCAGCTTGATGTGGACAGGGGCCGGAAACACCATATATTTT. This encodes CASSLMWTGAGNTIYF.

At least ten counts were recorded for this clonotype. The chain carries TRBV5-1 and TRBJ1-4, with TRBD1 matching 8 bases. The CDR3 length is 15 residues. The ends lost 4 bases at V and 8 bases at J; junction bases unmatched: 10. Germline values: CDR1 SGHRS, CDR2 YFSETQ. The CDR3 DNA sequence: TGCGCCAGCAGCGCGGCTGGACAGGGTGGCGAAAAACTGTTTTTT. It translates to CASSAAGQGGEKLFF.

This clonotype came up a few times. The chain employs TRBV7-9 and TRBJ2-3; D remains ambiguous. The germline CDR1 and CDR2 sequences are SEHNR and FQNEAQ (reference sequence). V was pared by 2 bases and J by 6 bases, with 12 bases between. There are 14 residues in the CDR3. Written as DNA, the CDR3 is TGTGCCAGCAGCTTATCTGTGAGAGAGGATACGCAGTATTTT. This codes for CASSLSVREDTQYF.

This clonotype has just one count. The rearrangement uses TRBV6-1 and TRBJ1-1; D remains unclear. The CDR3 has 15 residues. Trimming stripped 2 bases from V and 0 bases from J, with 10 bases between. Per germline, CDR1 MNHNS and CDR2 SASEGT. The CDR3 DNA is TGTGCCAGCAGTGAAATCGTCAACTTGAACACTGAAGCTTTCTTT. Amino acid sequence: CASSEIVNLNTEAFF.

The chain couples TRBV27 to TRBJ2-7; 8 nucleotides line up with TRBD1. Germline loops: CDR1 MNHEY, CDR2 SMNVEV (reference sequence). This CDR3 has 13 amino acids. V lost 2 bases, J lost 9 bases, and 6 bases stayed unmatched. The CDR3, as DNA: TGTGCCAGCAGTTTAGAGGGACAGGCTGCGCAGTACTTC. Translated: CASSLEGQAAQYF.

This clonotype was detected only a few times. V and J are TRBV20-1 and TRBJ2-5; a weak D match, TRBD1 (6 bases). The V end lost 3 bases, the J end lost 5 bases, and 7 bases lay between the germline ends. Germline CDR1 is DFQATT and CDR2 is SNEGSKA (reference sequence). This CDR3 spans 11 amino acids. CDR3 residues: CSARGAETQYF. The CDR3 bases are TGCAGTGCTAGGGGGGCCGAGACCCAGTACTTC.

This clonotype was detected a few times. This rearrangement joins TRBV4-3 to TRBJ1-1; D is unclear. This CDR3 comprises 16 residues. The germline CDR1 and CDR2 sequences are LGHNA and YSLEER. Trimming took off 1 base at V and 4 bases at J, with 16 bases between the two ends. The CDR3 DNA reads as TGCGCCAGCAGCCAAGGAGTGGCAGGCGTTGGCACTGAAGCTTTCTTT. This encodes CASSQGVAGVGTEAFF.

The V and J genes are TRBV20-1 and TRBJ1-3; D not resolved. Trimming shortened V by 0 bases and J by 0 bases, and 15 bases separated the two germline ends. The CDR3 is 17 amino acids. In germline, CDR1 is DFQATT, CDR2 SNEGSKA (reference sequence). This CDR3 is CSARDPVGGSSGNTIYF. In nucleotides, the CDR3 is TGCAGTGCTAGAGATCCGGTCGGCGGGAGCTCTGGAAACACCATATATTTT.

This clonotype was seen more than once but under ten times. The chain carries TRBV2 and TRBJ2-1, with 8 bases aligning to TRBD2. The CDR3 runs 14 residues. V shed 9 bases and J 4 bases; nucleotides not matched to a gene: 8. The V gene's germline CDR1 is SNHLY and CDR2 FYNNEI. CDR3 protein: CASNLLAEYNEQFF. The CDR3 DNA reads TGTGCCAGTAACTTACTAGCGGAGTACAATGAGCAGTTCTTC.

A few counts support this clonotype. The chain combines TRBV27 with TRBJ2-2; 10 bases are a match to TRBD2. Germline V gene lookup returns CDR1 MNHEY and CDR2 SMNVEV (reference sequence). V was pared by 7 bases and J by 5 bases, with 10 bases of the junction left unmatched. The CDR3 is made up of 16 amino acids. As DNA, the CDR3 is TGTGCCAGCAAGACCGGACTAGCGGCTGAGACCGGGGAGCTGTTTTTT. It translates to CASKTGLAAETGELFF.

The rearrangement joins TRBV7-9 to TRBJ2-3, with D possibly TRBD1 on 6 matching bases. The CDR3 totals 15 residues. The ends were cut back, 2 bases at V and 3 bases at J, with 12 bases in the middle. CDR1 is SEHNR and CDR2 is FQNEAQ in the germline V gene (reference sequence). CDR3 coding DNA: TGTGCCAGCAGCTTAACAGGGAAGAGAACAGATACGCAGTATTTT. Its protein is CASSLTGKRTDTQYF. Full variable domain (missing parts from reference TRBV7-9 and TRBJ2-3): DTGVSQNPRHKITKRGQNVTFRCDPISEHNRLYWYRQTLGQGPEFLTYFQNEAQLEKSRLLSDRFSAERPKGSFSTLEIQRTEQGDSAMYLCASSLTGKRTDTQYFGPGTRLTVL.

This clonotype was found many times. V gene TRBV7-2 combines with J gene TRBJ1-3, with D uncertain. CDR1 is SGHTA, CDR2 FQGNSA, per germline. V lost 5 bases to trimming and J lost 0 bases, with 11 bases between them. The CDR3 consists of 15 residues. CDR3 DNA sequence: TGTGCCAGCAGCCTATACTACGGCTCTGGAAACACCATATATTTT. Translated: CASSLYYGSGNTIYF.

This clonotype was seen at least ten times. The rearrangement joins TRBV11-2 to TRBJ2-1; the match to TRBD2 covers 10 bases. The V and J ends lost 1 base and 6 bases, in that order; junction bases with no gene match: 3. The CDR3 sequence is 15 residues long. The germline V gene encodes CDR1 SGHAT and CDR2 FQNNGV. The CDR3 sequence is CASSLVLAGGNEQFF. The CDR3 DNA sequence: TGTGCCAGCAGCTTAGTATTAGCGGGGGGCAATGAGCAGTTCTTC.

The V call is TRBV20-1, the J call TRBJ2-7, with D perhaps TRBD1 (6 bases). The germline V gene has CDR1 DFQATT and CDR2 SNEGSKA (reference sequence). The CDR3 consists of 11 residues. Trimming left V 5 bases short and J 3 bases short, with 8 bases between. CDR3 DNA sequence: TGCAGTGCTGTCAGGGGCTACGAGCAGTACTTC. Protein sequence: CSAVRGYEQYF.

This clonotype was found many times. CDR3 in DNA: TGTGCCAGCAGCATCCGGGACTATGACAATGAGCAGTTCTTC. It is translated as CASSIRDYDNEQFF. V is TRBV5-5 and J is TRBJ2-1, with 7 bases that match TRBD2. The CDR3 covers 14 residues. Germline V gives CDR1 SGHKS, CDR2 YYEKEE (reference sequence). V lost 4 bases and J lost 5; bases outside the gene matches: 6.

This clonotype was observed a handful of times. The chain has TRBV7-9 and TRBJ1-4; tentative D call: TRBD1 (5 bases). Germline CDR1 SEHNR, CDR2 FQNEAQ (reference sequence). The CDR3 length is 15 residues. V was cut by 5 bases and J by 3 bases, with 13 bases left in between. The CDR3 loop reads CASSATGTANEKLFF. CDR3 nucleotides: TGTGCCAGCAGCGCTACCGGGACGGCTAATGAAAAACTGTTTTTT.

The rearrangement uses TRBV5-1 and TRBJ1-6; D uncertain. Per the germline V gene, CDR1 is SGHRS and CDR2 is YFSETQ. This CDR3 has 16 residues. The ends were cut back, 2 bases at V and 6 bases at J, with 15 bases in the middle. The CDR3, as DNA: TGCGCCAGCAGCTTCTTTCAACGGGGTGGTAATTCACCCCTCCACTTT. Translating gives CASSFFQRGGNSPLHF.

This clonotype was counted at least ten times. The CDR3 DNA reads TGTGCCAGCAGTTTGGCTAGTTACAATGAGCAGTTCTTC. Translated, it gives CASSLASYNEQFF. The chain recombines TRBV12-3 or TRBV12-4 with TRBJ2-1; D unresolved. This CDR3 is built from 13 residues. Trimming pared 3 bases from V and 4 bases from J, leaving 7 bases between.

This clonotype was observed a few times. The chain recombines TRBV24-1 with TRBJ2-1; 7 positions match TRBD1. J was trimmed by 6 bases and V by 5 bases; bases with no gene match: 15. This CDR3 region has 17 residues. Per germline, CDR1 KGHDR and CDR2 SFDVKD. The CDR3 nucleotides read TGTGCCACCAGTGGAAAAAATAGGGCTCGACAGGGCAATGAGCAGTTCTTC. It codes for CATSGKNRARQGNEQFF.

The V and J genes are TRBV7-9 and TRBJ2-6, with D perhaps TRBD1 or TRBD2 (5 bases each). CDR1 and CDR2 from the germline V gene are SEHNR and FQNEAQ (reference sequence). Deletions cut 3 bases from V and 2 bases from J, with 11 bases between. The CDR3 is 16 amino acids. The CDR3 coding sequence is TGTGCCAGCAGCTTGGGACCGAACGCTGGGGCCAACGTCCTGACTTTC. Translating gives CASSLGPNAGANVLTF.

This clonotype has more than one count but fewer than ten. The chain couples TRBV12-3 or TRBV12-4 to TRBJ2-7; unclear D gene. The CDR3 sequence is 15 residues long. Trimming shortened V by 0 bases and J by 4 bases, and 13 bases separated the two germline ends. The CDR3 coding sequence is TGTGCCAGCAGTTTAGCGCTTTCTGGGGAATACGAGCAGTACTTC. Translation gives CASSLALSGEYEQYF.

The chain recombines TRBV4-3 with TRBJ2-3; the match to TRBD1 covers 9 bases. The germline V gene encodes CDR1 LGHNA and CDR2 YSLEER. This CDR3 contains 18 residues. Trimming removed 1 base from V and 2 bases from J; junction bases left unmatched: 10. The CDR3 sequence is CASSQVSWTGDTTDTQYF. CDR3 nucleotides: TGCGCCAGCAGCCAAGTTAGTTGGACAGGGGATACCACAGATACGCAGTATTTT.

The chain has TRBV27 and TRBJ1-4, with TRBD1 identical over 9 bases. CDR1 MNHEY and CDR2 SMNVEV come from the germline V gene (reference sequence). CDR3 length: 15 residues. J gave up 7 bases and V 6 bases, and 9 bases lay outside the gene matches. DNA for the CDR3: TGTGCCAGCAGCCCAACAGGGGGCCTCGGTGAAAAACTGTTTTTT. As protein: CASSPTGGLGEKLFF.

J is TRBJ1-4 and V is TRBV4-1; D uncertain. CDR3 length: 16 residues. V gave up 3 bases and J gave up 5 bases, with 16 bases separating them. Germline V gene lookup returns CDR1 MGHRA and CDR2 YSYEKL. CDR3 amino acids: CASSQEGEGRNEKLFF. CDR3 bases: TGCGCCAGCAGCCAGGAAGGTGAAGGAAGGAATGAAAAACTGTTTTTT.

The chain's CDR3 is CSVGLEPYEQYF. CDR3 sequence (DNA): TGCAGCGTTGGACTAGAGCCCTACGAGCAGTACTTC. This rearrangement joins TRBV29-1 to TRBJ2-7, with D maybe TRBD2 (6 bases). Looked up from germline, CDR1 is SQVTM and CDR2 is ANQGSEA. The CDR3 totals 12 residues. The V and J ends lost 4 bases and 2 bases respectively, with 9 bases between them.

This clonotype has only one observation. CDR3 DNA: TGTGCCAGCAGTTTATTACAACGTTACGAGCAGTACTTC. Translating it yields CASSLLQRYEQYF. The chain employs TRBV12-3 or TRBV12-4 and TRBJ2-7; D gene unclear. The germline V and J ends were trimmed by 2 bases and 4 bases, with 9 bases remaining between them. This CDR3 contains 13 residues.

This clonotype was seen a handful of times. DNA for the CDR3: TGTGCCATCAGGGGGGACACAGGATTCTCTGGGGCCAACGTCCTGACTTTC. Protein sequence: CAIRGDTGFSGANVLTF. J is TRBJ2-6 and V is TRBV10-3; tentatively, D is TRBD1 (6 bases). V shed 6 bases and J shed 0 bases, with 15 bases lying between them. This CDR3 is 17 amino acids long. Germline CDR1 and CDR2: ENHRY and SYGVKD.

This clonotype has only a few counts. V is TRBV21-1 and J is TRBJ2-1; TRBD1 reflects the table's D call only, with no check against the DNA. TRBV21-1 is classified as a pseudogene. The CDR3 sequence is 17 residues long. CDR3 DNA sequence: TGTGCCAGCAGCACGCCCGCGGACAGGGGAAGCCACAATGAGCAGTTCTTC. The encoded protein is CASSTPADRGSHNEQFF.